This record concerns one TCR beta chain sequence. This sample is drawn from a study of technical replicates of blood from a few donors. V lost 3 bases and J lost 7, with 19 bases in between. The CDR3 consists of 16 residues. The V gene's germline CDR1 is MNHNS and CDR2 SASEGT. Profiled with immunoSEQ multiplex PCR; TCRdb holds only in-frame clones, not every one. The sample lists tens of thousands of clones, approximately 93% occurring once. V is TRBV6-1 and J is TRBJ2-1; D possibly corresponds to TRBD1 (5 bases). Sequencing input: T cells isolated from PBMCs. This clonotype originated in a human donor in good health. Here the CDR3 DNA reads TGTGCCAGCAGTGAGGCTAGGACACACATGACGAATGAGCAGTTCTTC. Its translation is CASSEARTHMTNEQFF.